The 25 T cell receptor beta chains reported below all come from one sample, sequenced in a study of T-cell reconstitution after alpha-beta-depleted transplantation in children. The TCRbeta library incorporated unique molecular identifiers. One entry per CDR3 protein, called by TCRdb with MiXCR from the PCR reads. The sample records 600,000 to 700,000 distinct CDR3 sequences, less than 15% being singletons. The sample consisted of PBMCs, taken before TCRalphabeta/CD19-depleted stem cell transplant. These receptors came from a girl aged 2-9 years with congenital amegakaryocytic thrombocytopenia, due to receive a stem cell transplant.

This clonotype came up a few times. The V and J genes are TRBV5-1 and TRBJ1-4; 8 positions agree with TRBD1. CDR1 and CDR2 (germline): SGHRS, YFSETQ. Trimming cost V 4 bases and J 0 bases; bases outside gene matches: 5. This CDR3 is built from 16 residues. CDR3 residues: CASSIGTGATNEKLFF. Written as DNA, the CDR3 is TGCGCCAGCAGCATCGGGACAGGTGCAACTAATGAAAAACTGTTTTTT.

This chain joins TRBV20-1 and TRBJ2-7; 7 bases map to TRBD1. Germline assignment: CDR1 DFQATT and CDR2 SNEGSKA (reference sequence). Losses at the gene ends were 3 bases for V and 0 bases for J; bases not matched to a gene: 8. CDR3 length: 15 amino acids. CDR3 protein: CSASDRTGFSYEQYF. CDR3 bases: TGCAGTGCTAGTGACAGGACAGGCTTCTCCTACGAGCAGTACTTC.

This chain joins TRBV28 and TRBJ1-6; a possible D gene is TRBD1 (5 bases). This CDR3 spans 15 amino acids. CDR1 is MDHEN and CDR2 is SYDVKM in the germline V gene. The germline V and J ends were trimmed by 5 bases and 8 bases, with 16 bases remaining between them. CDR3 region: CASSPLDTGHSPLHF. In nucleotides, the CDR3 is TGTGCCAGCAGTCCCCTGGACACCGGCCATTCACCCCTCCACTTT.

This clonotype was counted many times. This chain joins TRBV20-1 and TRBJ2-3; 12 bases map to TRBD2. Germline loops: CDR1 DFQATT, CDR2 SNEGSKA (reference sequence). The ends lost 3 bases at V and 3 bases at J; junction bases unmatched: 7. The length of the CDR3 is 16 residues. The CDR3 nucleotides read TGCAGTGCTAGGAACGGACTAGCGGGAAGGACAGATACGCAGTATTTT. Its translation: CSARNGLAGRTDTQYF.

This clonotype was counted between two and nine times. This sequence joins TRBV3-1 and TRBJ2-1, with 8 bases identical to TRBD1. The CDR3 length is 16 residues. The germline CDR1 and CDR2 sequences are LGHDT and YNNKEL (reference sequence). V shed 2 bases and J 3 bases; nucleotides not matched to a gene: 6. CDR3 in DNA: TGTGCCAGCAGCCAACCTAGGACAGGGTACTACAATGAGCAGTTCTTC. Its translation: CASSQPRTGYYNEQFF.

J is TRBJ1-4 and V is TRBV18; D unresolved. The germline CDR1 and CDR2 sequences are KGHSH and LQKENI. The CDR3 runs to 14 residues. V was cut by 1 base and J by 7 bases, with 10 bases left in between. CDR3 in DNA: TGTGCCAGCTCACCACAAGCGGACTTTGAAAAACTGTTTTTT. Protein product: CASSPQADFEKLFF. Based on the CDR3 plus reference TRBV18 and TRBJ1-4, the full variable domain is NAGVMQNPRHLVRRRGQEARLRCSPMKGHSHVYWYRQLPEEGLKFMVYLQKENIIDESGMPKERFSAEFPKEGPSILRIQQVVRGDSAAYFCASSPQADFEKLFFGSGTQLSVL.

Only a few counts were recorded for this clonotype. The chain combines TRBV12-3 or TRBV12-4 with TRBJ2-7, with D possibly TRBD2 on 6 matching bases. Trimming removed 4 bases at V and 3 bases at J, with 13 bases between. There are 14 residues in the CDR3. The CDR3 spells CASSSGTRVYEQYF. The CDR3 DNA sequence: TGTGCCAGCAGTTCCGGGACTCGGGTCTACGAGCAGTACTTC.

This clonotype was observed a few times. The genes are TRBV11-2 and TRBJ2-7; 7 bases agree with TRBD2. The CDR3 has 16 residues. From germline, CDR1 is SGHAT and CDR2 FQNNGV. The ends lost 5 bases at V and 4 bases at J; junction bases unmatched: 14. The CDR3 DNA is TGTGCCAGCAGCGCGGGCGAGGGGACTATGCGATACGAGCAGTACTTC. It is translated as CASSAGEGTMRYEQYF.

CDR3 in DNA: TGTGCCAGCAATCTGCGGGGGGGCGAGCAGTACTTC. Protein sequence: CASNLRGGEQYF. The rearrangement joins TRBV28 to TRBJ2-7, with 9 bases matching TRBD2. The CDR3 totals 12 residues. J was trimmed by 6 bases and V by 7 bases; bases with no gene match: 4. Germline loops: CDR1 MDHEN, CDR2 SYDVKM.

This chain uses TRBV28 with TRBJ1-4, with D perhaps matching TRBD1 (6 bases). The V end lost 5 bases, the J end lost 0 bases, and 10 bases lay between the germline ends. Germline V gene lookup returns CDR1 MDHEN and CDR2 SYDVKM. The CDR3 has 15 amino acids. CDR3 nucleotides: TGTGCCAGCAGTATACAGGGTGCAACTAATGAAAAACTGTTTTTT. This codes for CASSIQGATNEKLFF.

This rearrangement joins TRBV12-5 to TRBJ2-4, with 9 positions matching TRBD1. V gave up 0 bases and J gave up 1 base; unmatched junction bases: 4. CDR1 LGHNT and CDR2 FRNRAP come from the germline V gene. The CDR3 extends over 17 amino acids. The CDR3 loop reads CASGLVLDRGAKNIQYF. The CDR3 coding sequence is TGTGCTAGTGGTTTGGTACTAGACAGGGGGGCCAAAAACATTCAGTACTTC.

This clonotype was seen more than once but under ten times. DNA of the CDR3: TGTGCCAGCAGCTCTGGTGGCGGGATTGGAGATACGCAGTATTTT. Protein sequence: CASSSGGGIGDTQYF. The chain couples TRBV7-9 to TRBJ2-3, with a tentative D call TRBD2 (6 bases). Trimming left V 4 bases short and J 5 bases short, with 16 bases between. The CDR3 covers 15 residues. Germline V gene data show CDR1 as SEHNR and CDR2 as FQNEAQ (reference sequence).

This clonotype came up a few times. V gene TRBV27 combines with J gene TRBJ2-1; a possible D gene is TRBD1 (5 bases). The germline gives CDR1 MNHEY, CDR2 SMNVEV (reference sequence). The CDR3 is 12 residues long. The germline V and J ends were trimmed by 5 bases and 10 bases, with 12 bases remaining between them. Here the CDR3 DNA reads TGTGCCAGCAGTCCAGGGCCTACGGAGCAGTTCTTC. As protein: CASSPGPTEQFF.

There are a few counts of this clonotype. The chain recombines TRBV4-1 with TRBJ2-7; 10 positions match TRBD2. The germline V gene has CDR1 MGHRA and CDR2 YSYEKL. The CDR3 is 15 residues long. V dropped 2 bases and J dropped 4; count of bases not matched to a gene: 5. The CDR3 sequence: CASSQRLAGLYEQYF. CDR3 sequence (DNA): TGCGCCAGCAGCCAACGACTAGCGGGTCTATACGAGCAGTACTTC.

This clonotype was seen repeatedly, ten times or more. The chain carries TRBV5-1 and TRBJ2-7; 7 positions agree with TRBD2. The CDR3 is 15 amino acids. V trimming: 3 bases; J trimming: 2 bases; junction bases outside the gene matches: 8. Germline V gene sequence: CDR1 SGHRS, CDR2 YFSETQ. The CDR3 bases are TGCGCCAGCAGCTGGGAACTAGCGCGTACCTACGAGCAGTACTTC. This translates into CASSWELARTYEQYF.

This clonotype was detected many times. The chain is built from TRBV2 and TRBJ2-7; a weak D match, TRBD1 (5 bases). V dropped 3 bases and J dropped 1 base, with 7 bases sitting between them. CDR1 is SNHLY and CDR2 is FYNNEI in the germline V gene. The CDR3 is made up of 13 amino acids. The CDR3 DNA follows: TGTGCCAGCAGTGAGGACACATCCTACGAGCAGTACTTC. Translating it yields CASSEDTSYEQYF.

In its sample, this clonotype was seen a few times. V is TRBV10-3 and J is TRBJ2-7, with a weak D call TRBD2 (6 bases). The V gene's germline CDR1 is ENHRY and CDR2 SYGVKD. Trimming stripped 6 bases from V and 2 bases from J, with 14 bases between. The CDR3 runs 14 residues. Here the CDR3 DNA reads TGTGCCATCAGCCGCAGGACTACGCCCTACGAGCAGTACTTC. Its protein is CAISRRTTPYEQYF.

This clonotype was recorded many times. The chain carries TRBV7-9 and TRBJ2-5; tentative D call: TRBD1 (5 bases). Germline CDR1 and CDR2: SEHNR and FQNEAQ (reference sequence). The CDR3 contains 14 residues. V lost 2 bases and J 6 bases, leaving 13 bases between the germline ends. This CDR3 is CASSLSGFVQTQYF. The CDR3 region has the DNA TGTGCCAGCAGCTTATCAGGGTTTGTCCAGACCCAGTACTTC.

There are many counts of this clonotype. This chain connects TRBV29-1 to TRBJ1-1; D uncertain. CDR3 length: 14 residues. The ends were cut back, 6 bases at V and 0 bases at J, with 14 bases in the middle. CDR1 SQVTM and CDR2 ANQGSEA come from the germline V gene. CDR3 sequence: CSVPGYNMNTEAFF. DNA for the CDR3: TGCAGCGTGCCGGGCTATAACATGAACACTGAAGCTTTCTTT.

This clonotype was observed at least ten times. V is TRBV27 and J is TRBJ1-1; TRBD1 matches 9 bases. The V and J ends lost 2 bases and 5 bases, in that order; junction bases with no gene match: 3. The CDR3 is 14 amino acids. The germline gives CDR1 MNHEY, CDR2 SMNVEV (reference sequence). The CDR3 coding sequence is TGTGCCAGCAGTTTAGCCGACAGGGGGACTGAAGCTTTCTTT. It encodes CASSLADRGTEAFF.

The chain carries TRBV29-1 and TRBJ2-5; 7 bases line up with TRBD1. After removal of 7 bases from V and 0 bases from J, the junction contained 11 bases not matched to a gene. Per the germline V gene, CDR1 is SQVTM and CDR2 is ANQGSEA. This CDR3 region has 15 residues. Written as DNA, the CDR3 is TGCAGCGCCGAAGGACAGGAACTGTACCAAGAGACCCAGTACTTC. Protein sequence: CSAEGQELYQETQYF.

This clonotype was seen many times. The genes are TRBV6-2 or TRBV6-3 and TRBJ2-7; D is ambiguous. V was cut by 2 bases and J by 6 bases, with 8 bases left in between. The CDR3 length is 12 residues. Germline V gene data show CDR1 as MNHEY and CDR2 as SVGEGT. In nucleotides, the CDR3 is TGTGCCAGCAGTTACGTCCGGGCCGAGCAGTACTTC. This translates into CASSYVRAEQYF.

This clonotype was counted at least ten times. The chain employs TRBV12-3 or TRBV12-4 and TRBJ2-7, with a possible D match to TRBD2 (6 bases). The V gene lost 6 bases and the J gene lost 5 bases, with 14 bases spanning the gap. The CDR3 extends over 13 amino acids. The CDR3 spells CASSNTRRDEQYF. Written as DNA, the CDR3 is TGTGCCAGCAGCAATACACGGAGGGACGAGCAGTACTTC.

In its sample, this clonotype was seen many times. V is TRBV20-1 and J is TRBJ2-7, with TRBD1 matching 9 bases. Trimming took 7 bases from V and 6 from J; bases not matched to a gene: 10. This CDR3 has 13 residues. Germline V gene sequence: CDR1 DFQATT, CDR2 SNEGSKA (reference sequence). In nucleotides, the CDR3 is TGCAGTGTAGTGAGGGACAGGGATGTCGAGCAGTACTTC. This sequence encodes CSVVRDRDVEQYF.

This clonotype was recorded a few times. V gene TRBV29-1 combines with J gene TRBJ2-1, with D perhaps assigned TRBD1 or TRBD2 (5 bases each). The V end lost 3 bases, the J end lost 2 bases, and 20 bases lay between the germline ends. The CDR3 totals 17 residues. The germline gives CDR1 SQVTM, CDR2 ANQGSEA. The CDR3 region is CSVDPSGAGEPYNEQFF. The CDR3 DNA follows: TGCAGCGTTGACCCATCCGGGGCAGGTGAGCCCTACAATGAGCAGTTCTTC.